This entry describes one T cell receptor beta chain. Its cognate antigen has yet to be identified. It has no much larger one-base neighbor in the sample; base qualities were not kept. This sample is drawn from a study of T-cell reconstitution after alpha-beta-depleted transplantation in children (dated by TCRdb to about 2016). Regarding the study in general: Using TCR repertoire profiling, the study quantitatively followed how T-cell immune reconstitution unfolded in children after TCRalphabeta/CD19-depleted allogeneic hematopoietic cell transplantation.

The CDR3 goes from the cysteine to the phenylalanine over 14 residues. The read is trimmed to its CDR3 DNA, 42 bases read in frame from base 1. The CDR1 and CDR2 encoded by the germline V gene are SGHRS and YFSETQ. The junction carries 8 bases between V and J, which are trimmed by 4 bases and 0 bases respectively. The library was obtained by PCR. Sequencing used an Illumina HiSeq 2500. Molecular barcoding was employed in the preparation of TCR libraries, with unique molecular identifiers being used to normalize TCRbeta repertoire quantification. TCRdb cleaned the public reads at Q25 with fastp, built clones with MiXCR and kept in-frame beta chains. Identical CDR3 protein sequences are pooled into one entry, listed with their most common genes and DNA. The sample table shows roughly 570,000 distinct CDR3 sequences, and 25% to 30% are seen once. The ten biggest clones cover approximately 33% of the sample.

Beyond this particular receptor, the publication reports: Apparently early alphabetaT-cell count recovery about two months after transplant reportedly relied on only several hundred rapidly expanded clones derived from non-depleted graft cells. In some patients, the high TCRbeta diversity seen at day 60 was put down to recipient T cells and intrathymic progenitors that had survived conditioning. The frequencies of hyperexpanded clones fell over the following months, and after one year, T-cell counts and TCRbeta diversity were mostly attributed to newly produced T cells.

This specimen's treatment or condition label, per the study, means: allogeneic hematopoietic cell transplantation with graft depleted of TCRalphabeta T cells and CD19 B cells. The children who served as transplant recipients had been given grafts of TCRalphabeta/CD19-depleted allogeneic hematopoietic cells. This sequence was found in a boy less than two years old with Wiskott-Aldrich syndrome, due to receive a stem cell transplant. The V gene is TRBV5-1 and the J gene is TRBJ2-4, with the D gene not clear enough to name. The starting material was PBMCs, obtained before TCRalphabeta/CD19-depleted stem cell transplant. CDR3 sequence: CASSASIAKNIQYF. The nucleotide sequence is TGCGCCAGCAGCGCCTCTATAGCCAAAAACATTCAGTACTTC.